This T cell receptor (beta chain) was retrieved from a study of radiotherapy plus CTLA-4 blockade in lung cancer. At the level of the study: Objective responses were documented in approximately 18% of patients, with disease control in roughly 30%. Study outcomes and limitations: Blood-borne expansion of tumor-derived TCR clones followed radiotherapy plus ipilimumab. Best predicting response, reportedly, were early blood T cell clone dynamics, with interferon-beta.

Patients with chemo-refractory metastatic non-small-cell lung cancer received focal radiation plus CTLA-4 blockade with ipilimumab. Sequencing used immunoSEQ multiplex PCR; TCRdb keeps in-frame clones, though not all of them. The profile covers some 34,000 clones, with over 55% appearing a single time and about a tenth taken by the ten largest. A word on this clone: Its target is unknown.

The input for sequencing was peripheral blood, taken from a patient treated with radiotherapy plus ipilimumab. The origin of this receptor is a human donor with non-small cell lung cancer who had stable disease on radiotherapy plus ipilimumab.

CDR3 bases: TGTGCCAGCAGTTTACCTCAGGGCTCTGGGGCCAACGTCCTGACTTTC. Translating it yields CASSLPQGSGANVLTF. The chain recombines TRBV28 with TRBJ2-6; the D gene is possibly TRBD1 (5 bases). This CDR3 comprises 16 residues. Germline CDR1 is MDHEN and CDR2 is SYDVKM. V was clipped by 2 bases and J by 0 bases, with 8 bases between them.